The clone carrying this T cell receptor (beta chain) showed up many times. Its antigen is currently unknown. V lost 0 bases, J lost 5 bases, and 20 bases stayed unmatched. The CDR3 runs 19 residues. Looked up from germline, CDR1 is SGHRS and CDR2 is YFSETQ. The data derive from a study of CD8 T cells in ankylosing spondylitis. General observations from the study: Disease-linked clones were found to be CD8+ and relatively rare in peripheral blood.

Generation of TCR beta libraries employed quantitative 5'-RACE incorporating molecular barcodes. In TCRdb, the 5' RACE reads were re-called with MiXCR into one record per CDR3 protein. The sample includes roughly 90,000 distinct CDR3 sequences, roughly 8.7% of them seen just once. This chain connects TRBV5-1 to TRBJ2-7; 7 bases align to TRBD1. Sequencing input: blood, either unsorted or a sorted T cell fraction (not recorded which). The clonotype was recovered from a male donor with ankylosing spondylitis or in good health (not recorded which). The CDR3 nucleotides read TGCGCCAGCAGCTTGGCCGGAACAGGGGAGACCCCCGGGTTAGACGAGCAGTACTTC. Protein product: CASSLAGTGETPGLDEQYF.